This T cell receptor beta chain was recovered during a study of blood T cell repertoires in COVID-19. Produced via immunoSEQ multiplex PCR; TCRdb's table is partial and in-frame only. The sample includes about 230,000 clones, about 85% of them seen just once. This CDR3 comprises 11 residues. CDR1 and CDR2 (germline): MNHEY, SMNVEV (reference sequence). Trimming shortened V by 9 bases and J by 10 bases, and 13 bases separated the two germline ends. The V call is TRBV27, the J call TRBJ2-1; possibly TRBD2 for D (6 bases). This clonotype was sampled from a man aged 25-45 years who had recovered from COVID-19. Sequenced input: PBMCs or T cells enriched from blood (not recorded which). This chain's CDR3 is CASNGGAEQFF. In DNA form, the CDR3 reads TGTGCCAGTAACGGAGGGGCGGAGCAGTTCTTC.